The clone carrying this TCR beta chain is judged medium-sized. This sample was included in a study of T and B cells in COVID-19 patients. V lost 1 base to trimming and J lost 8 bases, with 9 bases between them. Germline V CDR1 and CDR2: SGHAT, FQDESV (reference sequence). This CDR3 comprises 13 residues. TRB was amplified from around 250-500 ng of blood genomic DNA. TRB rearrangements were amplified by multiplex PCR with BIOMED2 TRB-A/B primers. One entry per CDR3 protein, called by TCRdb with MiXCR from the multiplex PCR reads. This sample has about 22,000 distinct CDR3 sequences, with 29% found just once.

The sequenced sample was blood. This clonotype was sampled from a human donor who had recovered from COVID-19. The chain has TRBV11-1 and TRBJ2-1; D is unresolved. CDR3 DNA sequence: TGTGCCAGCAGCTTAGATATCCCTTATGAGCAGTTCTTC. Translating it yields CASSLDIPYEQFF.